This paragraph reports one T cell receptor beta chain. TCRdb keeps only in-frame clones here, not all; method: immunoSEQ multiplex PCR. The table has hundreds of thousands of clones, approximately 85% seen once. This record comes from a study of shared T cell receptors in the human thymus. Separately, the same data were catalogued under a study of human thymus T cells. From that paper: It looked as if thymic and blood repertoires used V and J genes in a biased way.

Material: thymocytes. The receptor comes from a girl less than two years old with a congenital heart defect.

DNA for the CDR3: TGTGCCATGTCCTCTTTGCTATGCGGCGTTGGAGGCTACACCTTC. It encodes CAMSSLLCGVGGYTF. The chain has TRBV10-3 and TRBJ1-2; D gene ambiguous. CDR3 length: 15 residues. The V gene's germline CDR1 is ENHRY and CDR2 SYGVKD. With 9 bases removed from V and 8 bases from J, the gap between germline ends came to 25 bases.